The source of this T cell receptor beta chain is a study of cytomegalovirus exposure and HLA in healthy donors. PCR amplification relied on 60 Vbeta primers (plus 13 Jbeta primers). Assay used: immunoSEQ multiplex PCR; TCRdb lists only in-frame clones, some missing. Of approximately 150,000 clones in the sample, roughly 77% are singletons; the top ten hold around 11%. Study-level points and caveats: Presence/absence comparisons presumed near-even sequencing depth among donors. While the bulk of TCR sequences proved rare, some public TCRs turned up in many donors.

V lost 2 bases and J lost 4; bases outside the gene matches: 8. Germline CDR1 is SEHNR and CDR2 is FQNEAQ (reference sequence). The CDR3 length is 18 residues. Comments on this clone: Its specificity is not known.

The J gene is TRBJ2-2, the V gene TRBV7-9; 12 bases are a match to TRBD2. This receptor was obtained from a man younger than 30 in good health and CMV-seropositive. The sample taken for sequencing was PBMCs. The CDR3 DNA sequence: TGTGCCAGCAGCTTATCTCGCCGGGGACTAGCGGGCACCGGGGAGCTGTTTTTT. Translated: CASSLSRRGLAGTGELFF.